This is a list of T cell receptor beta chains from one sample in a study of shared clonotypes between healthy human individuals. The protocol was immunoSEQ multiplex PCR, while the TCRdb copy is restricted to in-frame clones and leaves out a portion. The sample carries fewer than 650,000 clones, roughly four fifths recorded once. Sequenced material: PBMCs. The receptors were sampled from a woman between 40 and 50 years old in good health. Some clones in this sample may be carry-over from other donors' samples. CDR3s include the opening cysteine and the closing phenylalanine or tryptophan. The order of the fields is clone size, D gene, V gene, J gene, CDR3 DNA, CDR3 protein. The D gene is left open where the match is weak. Clone size appears in some rows only: once, few, many, or a class for an expanded clone.

>.|.|TRBV10-3|TRBJ1-2
TGTGCCACAAGGCTCGGGGACTATGGCTACACCTTC
CATRLGDYGYTF
>.|.|TRBV7-2|TRBJ1-4
TGTGCCAGCAGCTTAGGTCTAGGTGGGGAAACTACGGGAGAAAAACTGTTTTTT
CASSLGLGGETTGEKLFF
>few|.|TRBV30|TRBJ2-1
TGTGCCTGGAGTGTAGGAGGGAAACGACAGTTCTTC
CAWSVGGKRQFF
>.|.|TRBV5-1|TRBJ2-2
TGCGCCAGCAGCTTTTCTAGAAACACCGGGGAGCTGTTTTTT
CASSFSRNTGELFF
>.|.|TRBV15|TRBJ1-5
TGTGCCACCAGCAGAGATTTGGGGGCAGGGCAGCCCCAGCATTTT
CATSRDLGAGQPQHF
>.|.|TRBV9|TRBJ1-1
TGTGCCAGCAGCCGACAGATGAACACTGAAGCTTTCTTT
CASSRQMNTEAFF
>.|.|TRBV19|TRBJ1-1
TGTGCCAGTAGTATCCGGGACACTGAAGCTTTCTTT
CASSIRDTEAFF
>once|.|TRBV7-9|TRBJ2-6
TGTGCCAGCAGCTTATTGGGACCGGGCTCTGGGGCCAACGTCCTGACTTTC
CASSLLGPGSGANVLTF
>.|TRBD1|TRBV14|TRBJ2-5
TGTGCCAGCAGCGCGCTGACAGGGGTAGAGACCCAGTACTTC
CASSALTGVETQYF
>once|.|TRBV4-1|TRBJ2-2
TGCGCCAGCAGCCAGCGGTTGGGCGGGAACACCGGGGAGCTGTTTTTT
CASSQRLGGNTGELFF
>.|TRBD1|TRBV9|TRBJ2-7
TGTGCCAGCAGCGTGGAACAGGGGGCTGACGAGCAGTACTTC
CASSVEQGADEQYF
>.|TRBD2|TRBV2|TRBJ2-7
TGTGCCAGCAGTGCTAGCGGGACGGAGGACTACGAGCAGTACTTC
CASSASGTEDYEQYF
>.|TRBD2|TRBV10-2|TRBJ2-2
TGCGCCAGCAGTGAGTCGAGGGGGGCTAGCGGGAGGAACACCGGGGAGCTGTTTTTT
CASSESRGASGRNTGELFF
>.|TRBD1|TRBV5-1|TRBJ2-3
TGCGCCAGCAGCTACTCTCGGGACAGTAGCACAGATACGCAGTATTTT
CASSYSRDSSTDTQYF
>once|.|TRBV5-4|TRBJ2-5
TGTGCCAGCAGCTCCAGAATTCGGGGGAGGCAAGAGACCCAGTACTTC
CASSSRIRGRQETQYF
>.|.|TRBV19|TRBJ2-5
TGTGCCAGTAGTACCGACAGCCAGAGGACCCAGTACTTC
CASSTDSQRTQYF
>once|.|TRBV18|TRBJ2-2
TGTGCCAGCTCACCTACGACTCAATCTCTGGCCGGGGAGCTGTTTTTT
CASSPTTQSLAGELFF
>.|.|TRBV28|TRBJ2-7
TGTGCCAGCAGTTTAGTTAGCGGAACCTACGAGCAGTACTTC
CASSLVSGTYEQYF
>many|TRBD1|TRBV28|TRBJ2-7
TGTGCCAGCACCAACAGGGGCCCCTACGAGCAGTACTTC
CASTNRGPYEQYF
>.|.|TRBV4-1|TRBJ1-1
TGCGCCAGCAGCCAAGATCTAGGACTCGTTAGAATAAACACTGAAGCTTTCTTT
CASSQDLGLVRINTEAFF
>.|.|TRBV28|TRBJ1-3
TGTGCCAGCAGATCAGGCAGGGGATTTAACACCATATATTTT
CASRSGRGFNTIYF
>.|.|TRBV7-2|TRBJ1-5
TGTGCCAGCAGCCCCCGACGCGCGACCGGTCAGCCCCAGCATTTT
CASSPRRATGQPQHF
>.|.|TRBV7-9|TRBJ1-5
TGTGCCAGCAGCTTTCGGGGTAGCAATCAGCCCCAGCATTTT
CASSFRGSNQPQHF
>.|TRBD2|TRBV5-1|TRBJ2-2
TGCGCCAGCAGCCCGCGACTAGCGGGTTATACCGGGGAGCTGTTTTTT
CASSPRLAGYTGELFF
>.|.|TRBV5-4|TRBJ1-2
TGTGCCAGCAGCTTGAGGGACGGATATAGTGGCTACACCTTC
CASSLRDGYSGYTF
>.|TRBD1|TRBV18|TRBJ1-2
TGTGCCAGCTCACCACAAGTCCCGGACAGGGGAGATCACTATGGCTACACCTTC
CASSPQVPDRGDHYGYTF
>few|.|TRBV28|TRBJ2-3
TGTGCCAGCAGTTACGAACATACCACAGATACGCAGTATTTT
CASSYEHTTDTQYF
>.|.|TRBV15|TRBJ1-5
TGTGCCACCAGTCGGGGGGGTAATCAGCCCCAGCATTTT
CATSRGGNQPQHF
>.|.|TRBV19|TRBJ1-1
TGTGCCAGTAGTATTTTAAGGGGGGTGGCCACTGAAGCTTTCTTT
CASSILRGVATEAFF
>.|.|TRBV7-2|TRBJ2-7
TGTGCCAGCAGCTTAAACGGGGCGGTTCTCGGCGAGCAGTACTTC
CASSLNGAVLGEQYF
>few|.|TRBV4-2|TRBJ2-5
TGTGCCAGCAGCCCCGAGCGGGCCCAAGAGACCCAGTACTTC
CASSPERAQETQYF
>once|TRBD2|TRBV10-3|TRBJ2-2
TGTGCCATCAGAACTAGCGGGAGGTCGACCGGGGAGCTGTTTTTT
CAIRTSGRSTGELFF
>.|TRBD2|TRBV9|TRBJ2-2
TGTGCCAGCAGCGCTTTAGGCCCGGGACTAGTTACCGGGGAGCTGTTTTTT
CASSALGPGLVTGELFF